This T cell receptor (beta chain) was recovered during a study of shared clonotypes between healthy human individuals. Study results and limitations: Sequencing depth was a factor that was expected to affect clonotype sharing among donors. Across four donors, naive CD4 shared 5% to 6%, naive CD8 less than 4%, memory CD4 2% to 2.5%, memory CD8 more than 0.35%. A limitation of the genetic and exposure-history diversity represented arose from few donors.

Sequencing used immunoSEQ multiplex PCR; TCRdb keeps in-frame clones, though not all of them. The profile covers about 2 million clones, with about 95% appearing a single time and approximately 1.2% taken by the ten largest. Notes on this clone: Its antigen remains unknown.

CD45RO-negative CD8 cells positively selected for CCR7 made up the naive population, which excluded terminally differentiated effector memory CD45RA+ cells. Input material: naive CD8+ T cells sorted from blood. The source of this sequence is a man between 18 and 29 years old in good health.

The CDR3 protein is CASSLEMESYNEQFF. Here the CDR3 DNA reads TGTGCCAGCAGTTTGGAGATGGAGTCCTACAATGAGCAGTTCTTC. This rearrangement joins TRBV28 to TRBJ2-1; D call uncertain. V dropped 3 bases and J dropped 1 base, with 10 bases sitting between them. The CDR3 loop spans 15 amino acids. Germline-derived CDR1 and CDR2 are MDHEN and SYDVKM.